Listed below are T cell receptor beta chains from one sample, sequenced in a study of CD8+CD57+ T cells in acquired aplastic anemia. MiXCR, run by TCRdb on the reads, gives a single entry per CDR3 protein. The sample consists of around 200,000 distinct CDR3 sequences, 48% of them appearing once. Sequencing was done on a sample of sorted CD4+, CD8+, or CD8+CD57+ T cells (not recorded which) from PBMCs. The origin of the receptors is a human donor with aplastic anemia. Each CDR3 is given with its conserved first and last residue. A D gene is named only where the DNA matches it firmly. Expanded clones are given a class, and other clones once, few, many or no size at all.

CDR3 length: 16; clone size: -; D gene: TRBD2; J gene: TRBJ2-1; V gene: TRBV5-1; CDR3 protein: CASSSLPAGNGGEQFF; CDR3 DNA: TGCGCCAGCAGCTCCCTCCCAGCGGGGAACGGGGGGGAGCAGTTCTTC
CDR3 length: 15; clone size: few; D gene: -; J gene: TRBJ1-3; V gene: TRBV7-6; CDR3 protein: CASSLGRRTGNTIYF; CDR3 DNA: TGTGCCAGCAGCCTAGGACGGCGAACTGGAAACACCATATATTTT
CDR3 length: 15; clone size: many; D gene: TRBD2; J gene: TRBJ2-3; V gene: TRBV10-3; CDR3 protein: CAISETSGDTDTQYF; CDR3 DNA: TGTGCCATCAGCGAGACTAGCGGGGACACAGATACGCAGTATTTT
CDR3 length: 10; clone size: -; D gene: -; J gene: TRBJ2-7; V gene: TRBV10-3; CDR3 protein: CASSVREQYF; CDR3 DNA: TGTGCCAGCAGTGTGAGAGAGCAGTACTTC
CDR3 length: 14; clone size: -; D gene: -; J gene: TRBJ1-5; V gene: TRBV7-2; CDR3 protein: CASSLDSPGQPQHF; CDR3 DNA: TGTGCCAGCAGCTTAGACAGTCCGGGCCAGCCCCAGCATTTT
CDR3 length: 15; clone size: many; D gene: -; J gene: TRBJ1-3; V gene: TRBV9; CDR3 protein: CASSVDRAGGNTIYF; CDR3 DNA: TGTGCCAGCAGCGTAGACAGGGCTGGTGGAAACACCATATATTTT
CDR3 length: 16; clone size: many; D gene: -; J gene: TRBJ1-6; V gene: TRBV11-2; CDR3 protein: CASSFPSRIYNSPLHF; CDR3 DNA: TGTGCCAGCAGCTTCCCGTCGAGAATCTATAATTCACCCCTCCACTTT
CDR3 length: 15; clone size: many; D gene: -; J gene: TRBJ2-1; V gene: TRBV7-3; CDR3 protein: CASSLKRAAGHEQFF; CDR3 DNA: TGTGCCAGCAGCTTAAAAAGGGCCGCCGGACATGAGCAGTTCTTC
CDR3 length: 15; clone size: many; D gene: TRBD1; J gene: TRBJ2-7; V gene: TRBV6-5; CDR3 protein: CASKGTRQGSYEQYF; CDR3 DNA: TGTGCCAGCAAGGGGACCCGACAGGGAAGCTACGAGCAGTACTTC
CDR3 length: 15; clone size: -; D gene: -; J gene: TRBJ1-1; V gene: TRBV2; CDR3 protein: CASSDYQSPNTEAFF; CDR3 DNA: TGTGCCAGCAGTGATTATCAATCGCCCAACACTGAAGCTTTCTTT
CDR3 length: 14; clone size: few; D gene: -; J gene: TRBJ1-4; V gene: TRBV3-1; CDR3 protein: CASSQIQGNEKLFF; CDR3 DNA: TGTGCCAGCAGCCAAATCCAGGGGAATGAAAAACTGTTTTTT
CDR3 length: 14; clone size: many; D gene: -; J gene: TRBJ1-1; V gene: TRBV6-1; CDR3 protein: CASRRLDLNTEAFF; CDR3 DNA: TGTGCCAGCAGGAGACTAGACTTGAACACTGAAGCTTTCTTT
CDR3 length: 14; clone size: -; D gene: TRBD1; J gene: TRBJ1-1; V gene: TRBV20-1; CDR3 protein: CSAPGQGAGTEAFF; CDR3 DNA: TGCAGTGCCCCCGGACAGGGGGCGGGCACTGAAGCTTTCTTT
CDR3 length: 14; clone size: -; D gene: -; J gene: TRBJ1-2; V gene: TRBV29-1; CDR3 protein: CSGSGRGRSYGYTF; CDR3 DNA: TGCAGCGGGTCCGGAAGAGGGAGGTCCTATGGCTACACCTTC
CDR3 length: 15; clone size: many; D gene: -; J gene: TRBJ2-6; V gene: TRBV6-1; CDR3 protein: CASSLRTGSVNVLTF; CDR3 DNA: TGTGCCAGCAGCCTCCGAACAGGGAGCGTCAACGTCCTGACTTTC
CDR3 length: 15; clone size: many; D gene: -; J gene: TRBJ1-4; V gene: TRBV20-1; CDR3 protein: CSARDGGRGGEKLFF; CDR3 DNA: TGCAGTGCTAGAGATGGGGGTCGGGGGGGTGAAAAACTGTTTTTT
CDR3 length: 15; clone size: -; D gene: TRBD1; J gene: TRBJ1-4; V gene: TRBV10-3; CDR3 protein: CAISDSGTANEKLFF; CDR3 DNA: TGTGCCATCAGTGATTCCGGGACAGCTAATGAAAAACTGTTTTTT
CDR3 length: 13; clone size: once; D gene: -; J gene: TRBJ1-5; V gene: TRBV5-1; CDR3 protein: CASSWDGNQPQHF; CDR3 DNA: TGCGCCAGCAGCTGGGACGGGAATCAGCCCCAGCATTTT
CDR3 length: 15; clone size: -; D gene: TRBD1; J gene: TRBJ1-6; V gene: TRBV5-1; CDR3 protein: CASSYQTGRDSPLHF; CDR3 DNA: TGCGCCAGCAGCTACCAGACAGGGCGCGATTCACCCCTCCACTTT
CDR3 length: 14; clone size: -; D gene: TRBD2; J gene: TRBJ2-5; V gene: TRBV7-9; CDR3 protein: CASSTTSGQETQYF; CDR3 DNA: TGTGCCAGCAGCACCACTAGCGGCCAAGAGACCCAGTACTTC
CDR3 length: 17; clone size: -; D gene: TRBD2; J gene: TRBJ2-3; V gene: TRBV19; CDR3 protein: CASSTPRGSGGLDTQYF; CDR3 DNA: TGTGCCAGTAGTACGCCCCGGGGTAGCGGGGGGTTGGATACGCAGTATTTT
CDR3 length: 18; clone size: many; D gene: TRBD2; J gene: TRBJ2-7; V gene: TRBV11-2; CDR3 protein: CASSLRLGTSGSAYEQYF; CDR3 DNA: TGTGCCAGCAGCCTTCGCCTCGGGACTAGCGGGAGCGCCTACGAGCAGTACTTC
CDR3 length: 14; clone size: -; D gene: TRBD1; J gene: TRBJ1-5; V gene: TRBV7-2; CDR3 protein: CASSLALAGGPQHF; CDR3 DNA: TGTGCCAGCAGCTTAGCGCTCGCAGGGGGGCCCCAGCATTTT
CDR3 length: 14; clone size: few; D gene: -; J gene: TRBJ2-3; V gene: TRBV3-1; CDR3 protein: CASSQSYRTDTQYF; CDR3 DNA: TGTGCCAGCAGCCAAAGCTATCGCACAGATACGCAGTATTTT
CDR3 length: 13; clone size: -; D gene: -; J gene: TRBJ2-2; V gene: TRBV29-1; CDR3 protein: CSVPDINTGELFF; CDR3 DNA: TGCAGCGTTCCTGACATCAACACCGGGGAGCTGTTTTTT
CDR3 length: 12; clone size: -; D gene: -; J gene: TRBJ1-1; V gene: TRBV19; CDR3 protein: CASSYNRTEAFF; CDR3 DNA: TGTGCCAGTAGTTACAACCGGACTGAAGCTTTCTTT
CDR3 length: 11; clone size: -; D gene: -; J gene: TRBJ1-1; V gene: TRBV7-9; CDR3 protein: CASSSGGQPFF; CDR3 DNA: TGTGCCAGCAGCTCCGGAGGTCAGCCTTTCTTT
CDR3 length: 14; clone size: many; D gene: -; J gene: TRBJ2-6; V gene: TRBV20-1; CDR3 protein: CSARRSAGANVLTF; CDR3 DNA: TGCAGTGCTCGCCGATCAGCTGGGGCCAACGTCCTGACTTTC
CDR3 length: 13; clone size: -; D gene: -; J gene: TRBJ2-5; V gene: TRBV15; CDR3 protein: CATSNVGWETQYF; CDR3 DNA: TGTGCCACCAGCAATGTGGGCTGGGAGACCCAGTACTTC
CDR3 length: 14; clone size: -; D gene: -; J gene: TRBJ1-6; V gene: TRBV20-1; CDR3 protein: CSASTARENSPLHF; CDR3 DNA: TGCAGTGCTTCGACAGCCCGGGAGAATTCACCCCTCCACTTT
CDR3 length: 11; clone size: few; D gene: -; J gene: TRBJ1-1; V gene: TRBV25-1; CDR3 protein: CASLGSTEAFF; CDR3 DNA: TGTGCCAGCCTGGGGAGCACTGAAGCTTTCTTT
CDR3 length: 13; clone size: -; D gene: TRBD2; J gene: TRBJ2-1; V gene: TRBV29-1; CDR3 protein: CSGERDLGNEQFF; CDR3 DNA: TGCAGCGGTGAGCGGGATTTGGGCAATGAGCAGTTCTTC
CDR3 length: 12; clone size: once; D gene: -; J gene: TRBJ1-2; V gene: TRBV25-1; CDR3 protein: CASSESGYGYTF; CDR3 DNA: TGTGCCAGCAGTGAATCTGGCTATGGCTACACCTTC
CDR3 length: 16; clone size: -; D gene: -; J gene: TRBJ1-5; V gene: TRBV7-8; CDR3 protein: CASSLSIWQSNQPQHF; CDR3 DNA: TGTGCCAGCAGCTTGAGTATCTGGCAGAGCAATCAGCCCCAGCATTTT
CDR3 length: 14; clone size: -; D gene: -; J gene: TRBJ1-6; V gene: TRBV19; CDR3 protein: CASHRDRLNSPLHF; CDR3 DNA: TGTGCCAGCCATAGGGACCGACTGAACTCACCCCTCCACTTT
CDR3 length: 15; clone size: many; D gene: TRBD1; J gene: TRBJ2-1; V gene: TRBV19; CDR3 protein: CASSMDRVLNNEQFF; CDR3 DNA: TGTGCCAGTTCCATGGACAGGGTGTTGAACAATGAGCAGTTCTTC
CDR3 length: 15; clone size: -; D gene: -; J gene: TRBJ1-1; V gene: TRBV6-1; CDR3 protein: CASSGFRQGRTEAFF; CDR3 DNA: TGTGCCAGCAGTGGCTTCAGGCAGGGGAGGACTGAAGCTTTCTTT
CDR3 length: 17; clone size: many; D gene: TRBD1; J gene: TRBJ2-7; V gene: TRBV13; CDR3 protein: CASSVSRPGQGLAEQYF; CDR3 DNA: TGTGCCAGCAGCGTCTCACGCCCGGGACAGGGGTTGGCCGAGCAGTACTTC
CDR3 length: 13; clone size: -; D gene: -; J gene: TRBJ2-3; V gene: TRBV2; CDR3 protein: CASSNGVTDTQYF; CDR3 DNA: TGTGCCAGCAGTAACGGAGTTACAGATACGCAGTATTTT
CDR3 length: 13; clone size: -; D gene: -; J gene: TRBJ2-5; V gene: TRBV4-1; CDR3 protein: CASSRLRGETQYF; CDR3 DNA: TGCGCCAGCAGCCGACTGCGGGGTGAGACCCAGTACTTC
CDR3 length: 14; clone size: many; D gene: TRBD2; J gene: TRBJ2-7; V gene: TRBV7-2; CDR3 protein: CASSLGGLKNEQYF; CDR3 DNA: TGTGCCAGCAGCTTGGGGGGGTTAAAGAACGAGCAGTACTTC
CDR3 length: 15; clone size: -; D gene: TRBD2; J gene: TRBJ2-7; V gene: TRBV5-1; CDR3 protein: CASSGLSGGTYEQYF; CDR3 DNA: TGCGCCAGCAGCGGGCTTAGCGGGGGCACCTACGAGCAGTACTTC
CDR3 length: 12; clone size: many; D gene: -; J gene: TRBJ1-6; V gene: TRBV25-1; CDR3 protein: CASRDGRSPLHF; CDR3 DNA: TGTGCCAGCAGGGACGGGCGCTCACCCCTCCACTTT
CDR3 length: 18; clone size: many; D gene: TRBD2; J gene: TRBJ2-5; V gene: TRBV5-6; CDR3 protein: CASSPFVTSGEEGETQYF; CDR3 DNA: TGTGCCAGCAGCCCCTTCGTAACAAGCGGGGAGGAGGGAGAGACCCAGTACTTC
CDR3 length: 13; clone size: few; D gene: -; J gene: TRBJ1-2; V gene: TRBV2; CDR3 protein: CASSEEPGNPDTF; CDR3 DNA: TGTGCCAGCAGTGAAGAGCCCGGCAATCCTGACACCTTC
CDR3 length: 14; clone size: -; D gene: -; J gene: TRBJ2-3; V gene: TRBV9; CDR3 protein: CASQPLPAGDTQYF; CDR3 DNA: TGTGCCAGCCAACCTCTCCCTGCCGGAGATACGCAGTATTTT
CDR3 length: 14; clone size: -; D gene: -; J gene: TRBJ1-6; V gene: TRBV12-3/TRBV12-4; CDR3 protein: CASSLQGSNSPLHF; CDR3 DNA: TGTGCCAGCAGCTTGCAGGGGAGTAATTCACCCCTCCACTTT
CDR3 length: 14; clone size: -; D gene: TRBD1; J gene: TRBJ2-2; V gene: TRBV15; CDR3 protein: CATRGQGTVGELFF; CDR3 DNA: TGTGCCACCCGTGGACAGGGAACGGTCGGGGAGCTGTTTTTT
CDR3 length: 15; clone size: -; D gene: TRBD1; J gene: TRBJ1-5; V gene: TRBV6-2/TRBV6-3; CDR3 protein: CASRIGTDYNQPQHF; CDR3 DNA: TGTGCCAGCAGAATAGGGACAGACTACAATCAGCCCCAGCATTTT
CDR3 length: 15; clone size: -; D gene: -; J gene: TRBJ1-5; V gene: TRBV19; CDR3 protein: CASSILGTSNQPQHF; CDR3 DNA: TGTGCCAGTAGTATCCTGGGTACTAGCAATCAGCCCCAGCATTTT
CDR3 length: 11; clone size: many; D gene: -; J gene: TRBJ2-3; V gene: TRBV10-3; CDR3 protein: CAIRGGDTQYF; CDR3 DNA: TGTGCCATCAGGGGTGGAGATACGCAGTATTTT
CDR3 length: 15; clone size: -; D gene: -; J gene: TRBJ2-1; V gene: TRBV14; CDR3 protein: CASSRLGSWGNEQFF; CDR3 DNA: TGTGCCAGCAGCCGCCTCGGGAGCTGGGGGAATGAGCAGTTCTTC
CDR3 length: 16; clone size: few; D gene: -; J gene: TRBJ1-1; V gene: TRBV11-2; CDR3 protein: CASSPPYLWGNTEAFF; CDR3 DNA: TGTGCCAGCAGCCCTCCCTACCTCTGGGGGAACACTGAAGCTTTCTTT
CDR3 length: 14; clone size: -; D gene: -; J gene: TRBJ1-5; V gene: TRBV10-3; CDR3 protein: CAIKSGVDNQPQHF; CDR3 DNA: TGTGCCATCAAGTCCGGGGTGGACAATCAGCCCCAGCATTTT
CDR3 length: 11; clone size: many; D gene: -; J gene: TRBJ1-2; V gene: TRBV12-3/TRBV12-4; CDR3 protein: CASSLEQPTTF; CDR3 DNA: TGTGCCAGCAGTTTAGAACAGCCTACCACCTTC
CDR3 length: 14; clone size: -; D gene: -; J gene: TRBJ2-1; V gene: TRBV24-1; CDR3 protein: CATSDSSIRNEQFF; CDR3 DNA: TGTGCCACCAGTGATTCGTCAATAAGAAATGAGCAGTTCTTC
CDR3 length: 16; clone size: many; D gene: -; J gene: TRBJ1-5; V gene: TRBV7-9; CDR3 protein: CASSLGGGRGNQPQHF; CDR3 DNA: TGTGCCAGCAGCTTGGGTGGGGGCAGGGGCAATCAGCCCCAGCATTTT
CDR3 length: 15; clone size: many; D gene: TRBD1; J gene: TRBJ1-4; V gene: TRBV10-3; CDR3 protein: CAISPRQGINEKLFF; CDR3 DNA: TGTGCCATCTCACCTAGACAGGGGATTAATGAAAAACTGTTTTTT
CDR3 length: 16; clone size: -; D gene: TRBD1; J gene: TRBJ2-7; V gene: TRBV11-2; CDR3 protein: CASSRLQGQDSYEQYF; CDR3 DNA: TGTGCCAGCAGCCGCCTCCAAGGACAGGACTCCTACGAGCAGTACTTC